What follows is one TCR beta chain and its context. This table comes from immunoSEQ multiplex PCR, and its TCRdb copy is limited to in-frame clones, with some not included. This table has about 260,000 clones, roughly four fifths appearing once. This entry is derived from a study of blood T cell repertoires in COVID-19. CDR3 length: 15 residues. Trimming removed 6 bases at V and 4 bases at J, with 18 bases between. Germline CDR1 and CDR2: SNHLY and FYNNEI. The sample consisted of PBMCs or T cells enriched from blood (not recorded which). This chain links TRBV2 with TRBJ1-2; D is perhaps TRBD1 (6 bases). This TCR derives from a man aged 30-40 years with acute COVID-19. The CDR3 region is CASRVSDSRFYGYTF. DNA of the CDR3: TGTGCCAGCAGGGTTTCGGACAGCCGCTTCTATGGCTACACCTTC.